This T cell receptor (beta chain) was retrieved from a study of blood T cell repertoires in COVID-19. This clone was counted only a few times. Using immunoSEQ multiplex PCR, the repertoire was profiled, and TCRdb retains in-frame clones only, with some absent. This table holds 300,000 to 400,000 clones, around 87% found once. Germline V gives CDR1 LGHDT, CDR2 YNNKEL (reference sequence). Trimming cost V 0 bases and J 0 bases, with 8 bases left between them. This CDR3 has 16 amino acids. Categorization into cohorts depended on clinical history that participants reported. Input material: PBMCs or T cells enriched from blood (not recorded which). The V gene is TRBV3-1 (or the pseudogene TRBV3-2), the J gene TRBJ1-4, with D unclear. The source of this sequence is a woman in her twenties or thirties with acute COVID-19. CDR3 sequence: CASSQDTGSTNEKLFF. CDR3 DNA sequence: TGTGCCAGCAGCCAAGACACGGGATCAACTAATGAAAAACTGTTTTTT.